This passage covers 32 T cell receptor beta chains from one sample sequenced in a study of T cell responses to AZD1222 COVID-19 vaccine. TCRdb's table, derived via immunoSEQ multiplex PCR, lists solely in-frame clones and lacks some. The repertoire has around 160,000 clones, approximately 90% of them found once; the top ten carry around 0.98%. The specimen comprised peripheral blood, sampled 28 days after the second AZD1222 dose. The receptors come from an adult who received the AZD1222 COVID-19 vaccine.

The chain has TRBV11-2 and TRBJ1-1; D gene unclear. The CDR3 is 14 amino acids. Germline CDR1 SGHAT, CDR2 FQNNGV. V was shortened by 2 bases and J by 1 base, with 8 bases between the two germline ends. This CDR3 is CASSLLTGNTEAFF. CDR3 sequence (DNA): TGTGCCAGCAGCTTATTGACCGGGAACACTGAAGCTTTCTTT. Looking up the rest from reference TRBV11-2 and TRBJ1-1 gives the full variable domain: EAGVAQSPRYKIIEKRQSVAFWCNPISGHATLYWYQQILGQGPKLLIQFQNNGVVDDSQLPKDRFSAERLKGVDSTLKIQPAKLEDSAVYLCASSLLTGNTEAFFGQGTRLTVV.

As DNA, the CDR3 is TGTGCCAGCAGTCAGTCGTGGGGCCAGTATCCTCGGGCCGTCCTGACTTTC. Its translation: CASSQSWGQYPRAVLTF. The chain uses TRBV14 and TRBJ2-6; D may be TRBD1 (5 bases). Germline values: CDR1 SGHDN, CDR2 FVKESK. V was trimmed by 6 bases and J by 12 bases, leaving 27 bases between them. The CDR3 length is 17 residues.

This chain joins TRBV2 and TRBJ1-2; 7 nucleotides agree with TRBD1. V was clipped by 7 bases and J by 4 bases; unmatched bases: 9. Germline V lookup: CDR1 SNHLY, CDR2 FYNNEI. The CDR3 totals 14 residues. CDR3 residues: CASINRGTPYGYTF. Here the CDR3 DNA reads TGTGCCAGCATAAACAGGGGAACTCCCTATGGCTACACCTTC.

The chain joins TRBV18 to TRBJ2-5; 9 nucleotides match TRBD2. The CDR3 runs to 16 residues. The trim removed 4 bases at V and 2 bases at J, leaving 8 bases unmatched. The V gene's germline CDR1 is KGHSH and CDR2 LQKENI. The CDR3 sequence: CASSRGIAGAQETQYF. CDR3 DNA sequence: TGTGCCAGCTCACGAGGGATAGCGGGGGCACAAGAGACCCAGTACTTC. The entire variable domain, with the rest obtained from reference TRBV18 and TRBJ2-5, is as follows: NAGVMQNPRHLVRRRGQEARLRCSPMKGHSHVYWYRQLPEEGLKFMVYLQKENIIDESGMPKERFSAEFPKEGPSILRIQQVVRGDSAAYFCASSRGIAGAQETQYFGPGTRLLVL.

The chain combines TRBV27 with TRBJ2-2; D might be TRBD1 (6 bases). Germline V gene lookup returns CDR1 MNHEY and CDR2 SMNVEV (reference sequence). V lost 7 bases and J lost 4, with 10 bases in between. The CDR3 runs 13 residues. CDR3 bases: TGTGCCAGCACTGGGACAATCACCGGGGAGCTGTTTTTT. Protein product: CASTGTITGELFF.

This chain connects TRBV5-4 to TRBJ2-5; D may be TRBD2 (5 bases). Between the trimmed V and J ends, which lost 0 bases and 5 bases, there was a span of 14 bases. The CDR3 contains 15 residues. Germline loops: CDR1 SGHNT, CDR2 YYREEE (reference sequence). In DNA, the CDR3 is TGTGCCAGCAGCTTGGTTAGGTCGGGGTTGGAGACCCAGTACTTC. Translation gives CASSLVRSGLETQYF.

This rearrangement joins TRBV18 to TRBJ2-5; no clear D gene. Germline V gene lookup returns CDR1 KGHSH and CDR2 LQKENI. CDR3 length: 14 residues. The germline V and J ends were trimmed by 3 bases and 3 bases, with 11 bases remaining between them. DNA for the CDR3: TGTGCCAGCTCACCGCGAACGTCCGAAGAGACCCAGTACTTC. Its translation: CASSPRTSEETQYF.

The gene calls are TRBV25-1 and TRBJ2-5; possible D gene TRBD2, 6 bases. The CDR3 is made up of 15 amino acids. V lost 0 bases to trimming and J lost 0 bases, with 8 bases between them. Germline CDR1 reads MGHDK; CDR2 reads SYGVNS. The CDR3 region has the DNA TGTGCCAGCAGTGAATATGGGGGGAACCAAGAGACCCAGTACTTC. Translating it yields CASSEYGGNQETQYF.

The chain uses TRBV18 and TRBJ2-7, with 7 bases aligning to TRBD2. The CDR3 has 14 residues. Germline V lookup: CDR1 KGHSH, CDR2 LQKENI. The V gene end was trimmed by 3 bases and the J gene end by 0 bases; junction bases not matched to a gene: 2. CDR3 protein: CASSPWGGSYEQYF. CDR3 nucleotides: TGTGCCAGCTCACCGTGGGGGGGCTCCTACGAGCAGTACTTC.

This chain uses TRBV7-9 with TRBJ2-5; 8 bases match TRBD2. Germline CDR1 and CDR2: SEHNR and FQNEAQ (reference sequence). J gave up 4 bases and V 5 bases, and 18 bases lay outside the gene matches. This CDR3 has 18 amino acids. In DNA form, the CDR3 reads TGTGCCAGCAGCCCTCTCCCAGGCGGGGGGCGTACGAGAGAGACCCAGTACTTC. Its translation is CASSPLPGGGRTRETQYF.

The rearrangement joins TRBV7-9 to TRBJ1-1; 8 bases line up with TRBD1. This CDR3 region has 17 residues. Germline trimming cut 3 bases from V and 5 bases from J; bases unmatched to any gene: 14. Germline V gene lookup returns CDR1 SEHNR and CDR2 FQNEAQ (reference sequence). This chain's CDR3 is CASSFRGRGRGGTEAFF. The CDR3 coding sequence is TGTGCCAGCAGCTTCCGTGGCAGGGGGCGTGGAGGGACTGAAGCTTTCTTT.

This clone has a single count. The gene calls are TRBV7-9 and TRBJ1-2; no definite D call. Germline CDR1 SEHNR, CDR2 FQNEAQ (reference sequence). V lost 5 bases and J 2 bases, leaving 12 bases between the germline ends. The CDR3 length is 14 residues. The CDR3 DNA sequence: TGTGCCAGCAGCCTACCGACGGAGAACTATGGCTACACCTTC. It encodes CASSLPTENYGYTF.

The chain is built from TRBV9 and TRBJ2-1; D is ambiguous. The germline gives CDR1 SGDLS, CDR2 YYNGEE. Trimming removed 0 bases from V and 4 bases from J, with 2 bases in between. The CDR3 loop spans 12 amino acids. The CDR3 DNA is TGTGCCAGCAGCGTAGGATACAATGAGCAGTTCTTC. Amino acids: CASSVGYNEQFF.

The rearrangement links TRBV5-4 to TRBJ2-3, with 9 bases identical to TRBD2. The CDR3 totals 16 residues. The V gene's germline CDR1 is SGHNT and CDR2 YYREEE (reference sequence). Trimming cost V 3 bases and J 0 bases; bases outside gene matches: 5. CDR3 region: CASSSIAGASTDTQYF. CDR3 bases: TGTGCCAGCAGCTCAATAGCGGGGGCAAGCACAGATACGCAGTATTTT.

This rearrangement joins TRBV5-6 to TRBJ1-6; 7 nucleotides agree with TRBD1. Germline V gene lookup returns CDR1 SGHDT and CDR2 YYEEEE. The CDR3 contains 15 residues. V lost 4 bases, J lost 7 bases, and 8 bases stayed unmatched. The CDR3 loop reads CASSADRAFNSPLHF. In nucleotides, the CDR3 is TGTGCCAGCAGCGCCGACAGGGCGTTCAATTCACCCCTCCACTTT.

CDR3 bases: TGTGCCAGCAGCTTAGTTTGGACTAGCGGGGGAGGAGATACGCAGTATTTT. Translation: CASSLVWTSGGGDTQYF. The J gene is TRBJ2-3, the V gene TRBV11-2; 13 nucleotides agree with TRBD2. Germline V gene lookup returns CDR1 SGHAT and CDR2 FQNNGV. Trimming took 1 base from V and 5 from J; bases not matched to a gene: 6. CDR3 size: 17 residues.

The V call is TRBV12-5, the J call TRBJ2-7; D might be TRBD1 (6 bases). Germline V gene sequence: CDR1 LGHNT, CDR2 FRNRAP. The CDR3 contains 17 residues. The V and J ends lost 4 bases and 5 bases respectively, with 24 bases between them. This CDR3 is CASGSLLTGQSLNEQYF. CDR3 DNA sequence: TGTGCTAGTGGTTCCCTCTTAACGGGACAAAGCCTTAACGAGCAGTACTTC.

This rearrangement joins TRBV4-1 to TRBJ2-7; D is tentatively TRBD1 or TRBD2 (7 bases each). Germline V gene sequence: CDR1 MGHRA, CDR2 YSYEKL. The length of the CDR3 is 15 residues. With 4 bases removed from V and 3 bases from J, the gap between germline ends came to 16 bases. The CDR3 nucleotides are TGCGCCAGCAGCCCCAGGGGGGGCCGGAACTACGAGCAGTACTTC. Protein product: CASSPRGGRNYEQYF.

The chain employs TRBV5-4 and TRBJ1-1, with D perhaps TRBD1 (5 bases). Trimming stripped 3 bases from V and 7 bases from J, with 10 bases between. Germline CDR1 is SGHNT and CDR2 is YYREEE (reference sequence). CDR3 length: 12 amino acids. CDR3 amino acids: CASSSQGLEAFF. Written as DNA, the CDR3 is TGTGCCAGCAGCTCCCAGGGTCTTGAAGCTTTCTTT.

CDR3 loop: CASSYSRENYEQYF. The CDR3 DNA follows: TGTGCCAGCAGTTACTCGCGCGAAAACTACGAGCAGTACTTC. This sequence joins TRBV6-5 and TRBJ2-7; D uncertain. There are 14 residues in the CDR3. Per germline, CDR1 MNHEY and CDR2 SVGAGI. Trimming removed 0 bases from V and 3 bases from J, with 9 bases in between.

The chain employs TRBV9 and TRBJ1-2, with unresolved D. V was cut by 4 bases and J by 0 bases, with 10 bases left in between. This CDR3 contains 14 residues. Looked up from germline, CDR1 is SGDLS and CDR2 is YYNGEE. CDR3 DNA sequence: TGTGCCAGCAGCCCCAGTGCCGCTAACTATGGCTACACCTTC. This encodes CASSPSAANYGYTF.

The CDR3 DNA reads as TGTGCCAGCAGCTTATTTTCCGGGTCCTCCTACGAGCAGTACTTC. Its protein is CASSLFSGSSYEQYF. V is TRBV7-3 and J is TRBJ2-7, with no clear D. This CDR3 has 15 amino acids. Trimming shortened V by 2 bases and J by 0 bases, and 11 bases separated the two germline ends. Germline-derived CDR1 and CDR2 are SGHTA and FQGTGA.

V gene TRBV5-1 combines with J gene TRBJ1-3; D is unresolved. This CDR3 has 14 amino acids. Germline V gene data show CDR1 as SGHRS and CDR2 as YFSETQ. V was pared by 0 bases and J by 2 bases, with 6 bases between. CDR3 protein: CASSLDGAGNTIYF. The CDR3 bases are TGCGCCAGCAGCTTGGACGGAGCTGGAAACACCATATATTTT.

V is TRBV28 and J is TRBJ2-7; no clear D gene. The germline V gene encodes CDR1 MDHEN and CDR2 SYDVKM. The CDR3 totals 14 residues. V was cut by 2 bases and J by 0 bases, with 8 bases left in between. The DNA of the CDR3 is TGTGCCAGCAGTTTACCGCTCAGCTCCTACGAGCAGTACTTC. Its translation is CASSLPLSSYEQYF.

This chain uses TRBV18 with TRBJ2-5, with D possibly being TRBD2 (6 bases). V lost 8 bases, J lost 0 bases, and 13 bases lay in between. The CDR3 has 14 amino acids. Germline V gene data show CDR1 as KGHSH and CDR2 as LQKENI. CDR3 protein: CASLLGRYQETQYF. The DNA for the CDR3 is TGTGCCAGCCTTCTGGGGAGGTACCAAGAGACCCAGTACTTC.

DNA of the CDR3: TGTGCCAGCAGTTACCCACCAGGGGAGAGCTATGGCTACACCTTC. Residues: CASSYPPGESYGYTF. The J gene is TRBJ1-2, the V gene TRBV6-5; a weak D match, TRBD1 (6 bases). CDR1 is MNHEY, CDR2 SVGAGI, per germline. The CDR3 runs 15 residues. Trimming left V 2 bases short and J 4 bases short, with 14 bases between.

The V gene is TRBV27, the J gene TRBJ2-1; D call uncertain. The CDR3 is 13 residues long. The V gene lost 3 bases and the J gene lost 3 bases, with 6 bases spanning the gap. Germline lookup yields CDR1 MNHEY and CDR2 SMNVEV (reference sequence). CDR3: CASSLGGYNEQFF. The CDR3 DNA sequence: TGTGCCAGCAGTTTGGGCGGCTACAATGAGCAGTTCTTC.

The rearrangement uses TRBV12-3 or TRBV12-4 and TRBJ1-1; the D gene is possibly TRBD1 (5 bases). Trimming took off 6 bases at V and 3 bases at J, with 11 bases between the two ends. The CDR3 runs 13 residues. Here the CDR3 DNA reads TGTGCCAGCAGCCGGGGGAGGGACACTGAAGCTTTCTTT. Translating it yields CASSRGRDTEAFF.

The chain uses TRBV10-3 and TRBJ1-1; TRBD1 is a possible D gene (6 bases). The germline V gene has CDR1 ENHRY and CDR2 SYGVKD. This CDR3 is built from 15 residues. Trimming cost V 5 bases and J 1 base, with 14 bases left between them. As DNA, the CDR3 is TGTGCCATCAGTAACCCAGGGGAATCGAACACTGAAGCTTTCTTT. Its protein is CAISNPGESNTEAFF.

V usage is TRBV10-3 and J usage is TRBJ2-1; 10 bases align to TRBD1. CDR3 length: 14 residues. V lost 10 bases and J lost 6; bases outside the gene matches: 9. CDR1 ENHRY and CDR2 SYGVKD come from the germline V gene. CDR3 nucleotide sequence: TGTGCCAGCACCTCGGGACAGGGGTTCAATGAGCAGTTCTTC. This gives the protein CASTSGQGFNEQFF.

The chain links TRBV5-8 to TRBJ1-1; D perhaps matches TRBD1 (6 bases). Trimming shortened V by 4 bases and J by 7 bases, and 11 bases separated the two germline ends. The CDR3 contains 12 residues. Germline V lookup: CDR1 SGHTS, CDR2 YDEGEE. CDR3 DNA: TGTGCCAGCAGCCAGGACAGCATTGAAGCTTTCTTT. It encodes CASSQDSIEAFF.

The chain recombines TRBV3-1 (or the pseudogene TRBV3-2) with TRBJ1-4, with 8 bases aligning to TRBD1. The junction had 3 bases not matched to a gene; V was cut back by 4 bases and J by 5 bases. This CDR3 contains 14 residues. The germline gives CDR1 LGHDT, CDR2 YNNKEL (reference sequence). As DNA, the CDR3 is TGTGCCAGCAGCCCGGACAGGGCAAATGAAAAACTGTTTTTT. Its translation is CASSPDRANEKLFF.